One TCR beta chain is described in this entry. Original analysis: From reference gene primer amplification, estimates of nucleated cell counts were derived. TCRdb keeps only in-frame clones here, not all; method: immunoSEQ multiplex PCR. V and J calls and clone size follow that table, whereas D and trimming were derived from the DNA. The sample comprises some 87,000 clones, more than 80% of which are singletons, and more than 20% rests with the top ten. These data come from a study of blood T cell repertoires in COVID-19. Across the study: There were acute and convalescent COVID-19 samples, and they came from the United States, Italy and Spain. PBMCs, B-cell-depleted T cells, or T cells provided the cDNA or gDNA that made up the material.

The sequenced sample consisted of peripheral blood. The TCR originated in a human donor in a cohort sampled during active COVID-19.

CDR3: CASSLASDPSSNVLTF. CDR3 sequence (DNA): TGTGCCAGCTCCCTGGCATCCGATCCGTCTTCCAACGTCCTGACTTTC. The J gene is TRBJ2-6, the V gene TRBV18; D gene uncertain. CDR1 and CDR2 (germline): KGHSH, LQKENI. The length of the CDR3 is 16 residues. Trimming took 6 bases from V and 8 from J, leaving 20 bases between them.